Presented here are 16 T cell receptor beta chains from one specimen sequenced in a study of blood T cell repertoires in COVID-19. Assay used: immunoSEQ multiplex PCR; TCRdb lists only in-frame clones, some missing. The sample consists of approximately 30,000 clones, approximately 88% of them appearing once. The sample taken for sequencing was peripheral blood. Receptor source: a woman aged 40-49 years with active or convalescent COVID-19.

The chain carries TRBV6-4 and TRBJ2-2, with 10 bases fitting TRBD2. The CDR3 is 18 amino acids. With V trimmed by 0 bases and J by 5 bases, 9 bases remained unmatched. Germline values: CDR1 MRHNA, CDR2 SNTAGT. CDR3 in DNA: TGTGCCAGCAGTGACTCCAGGCTAGCGGGAGCACGGACCGGGGAGCTGTTTTTT. Protein: CASSDSRLAGARTGELFF.

The CDR3 protein is CASSAGQGQETQYF. In DNA form, the CDR3 reads TGTGCCAGCAGCGCTGGACAGGGCCAAGAGACCCAGTACTTC. The rearrangement uses TRBV5-8 and TRBJ2-5, with 8 positions matching TRBD1. The V segment lost 4 bases and the J segment 1 base; nucleotides outside the gene matches: 3. The CDR3 runs to 14 residues. Germline CDR1 reads SGHTS; CDR2 reads YDEGEE.

The chain employs TRBV6-1 and TRBJ2-1; 8 bases are a match to TRBD2. The CDR3 runs 16 residues. The J segment lost 7 bases and the V segment lost 2 bases, leaving 10 bases of the junction unmatched. CDR1 and CDR2 from the germline V gene are MNHNS and SASEGT. The CDR3 loop reads CASSETPGGGLNEQFF. DNA for the CDR3: TGTGCCAGCAGTGAAACCCCGGGAGGGGGTTTGAATGAGCAGTTCTTC.

Here the CDR3 reads CASSSRQGGTEAFF. As DNA, the CDR3 is TGTGCCAGCAGCTCCAGACAGGGCGGCACTGAAGCTTTCTTT. The chain has TRBV3-1 (or the pseudogene TRBV3-2) and TRBJ1-1; 7 nucleotides match TRBD1. Per germline, CDR1 LGHDT and CDR2 YNNKEL (reference sequence). The V gene end was trimmed by 5 bases and the J gene end by 4 bases; junction bases not matched to a gene: 7. This CDR3 has 14 residues.

This chain uses TRBV28 with TRBJ2-1; no clear D gene. The V end lost 2 bases, the J end lost 2 bases, and 4 bases lay between the germline ends. CDR3 length: 13 residues. Per the germline V gene, CDR1 is MDHEN and CDR2 is SYDVKM. The CDR3: CASSLAAYNEQFF. The CDR3 DNA follows: TGTGCCAGCAGTTTAGCGGCCTACAATGAGCAGTTCTTC.

The V gene is TRBV12-3 or TRBV12-4, the J gene TRBJ1-1; possible D gene TRBD1, 6 bases. Deletions cut 3 bases from V and 5 bases from J, with 10 bases between. The CDR3 consists of 13 residues. Here the CDR3 DNA reads TGTGCCAGCAGTTTGGGGGCCAATACTGAAGCTTTCTTT. Translating it yields CASSLGANTEAFF.

This chain uses TRBV10-3 with TRBJ2-2; 7 bases align to TRBD1. This CDR3 region has 15 residues. Germline CDR1 and CDR2: ENHRY and SYGVKD. J gave up 1 base and V 8 bases, and 7 bases lay outside the gene matches. CDR3 nucleotide sequence: TGTGCCATCGGTAGGGACAGAGAGAACACCGGGGAGCTGTTTTTT. Residues: CAIGRDRENTGELFF.

This chain links TRBV6-5 with TRBJ1-3; tentatively, D is TRBD1 (6 bases). CDR1 is MNHEY, CDR2 SVGAGI, per germline. The CDR3 spans 16 residues. V was cut by 6 bases and J by 0 bases, with 15 bases left in between. CDR3 DNA sequence: TGTGCCAGCAGGTACCTCGACAGGATCTCTGGAAACACCATATATTTT. It yields the protein CASRYLDRISGNTIYF.

The chain couples TRBV5-1 to TRBJ2-7, with 12 nucleotides matching TRBD2. Germline CDR1 reads SGHRS; CDR2 reads YFSETQ. V gave up 4 bases and J gave up 6 bases; unmatched junction bases: 5. This CDR3 has 14 amino acids. CDR3 sequence (DNA): TGCGCCAGCAGCGAGACTAGCGGGAGCCCCGAGCAGTACTTC. The encoded protein is CASSETSGSPEQYF.

V gene TRBV5-6 combines with J gene TRBJ1-1; TRBD1 matches at 9 bases. Trimming removed 4 bases from V and 3 bases from J; junction bases left unmatched: 10. Germline V gene lookup returns CDR1 SGHDT and CDR2 YYEEEE. This CDR3 has 16 residues. CDR3 amino acids: CASSGNTGGKYTEAFF. The CDR3 DNA sequence: TGTGCCAGCAGCGGTAATACAGGGGGCAAATACACTGAAGCTTTCTTT.

This chain uses TRBV4-1 with TRBJ1-2; a possible D gene is TRBD1 (6 bases). Trimming left V 0 bases short and J 4 bases short, with 12 bases between. The CDR3 length is 15 residues. CDR1 and CDR2 from the germline V gene are MGHRA and YSYEKL. The CDR3 region is CASSQDETGFYGYTF. The DNA of the CDR3 is TGCGCCAGCAGCCAAGACGAAACAGGGTTCTATGGCTACACCTTC.

This clone was detected only once. The CDR3 DNA sequence: TGTGCCAGCAGCCAACCGGACACCTTGGGAGGAGGCTCTGGAAACACCATATATTTT. Its protein is CASSQPDTLGGGSGNTIYF. The chain employs TRBV4-2 and TRBJ1-3; TRBD1 might be the D (5 bases). Germline assignment: CDR1 LGHNA and CDR2 YNFKEQ. Deletions cut 2 bases from V and 0 bases from J, with 20 bases between. The CDR3 totals 19 residues.

This clone was detected once. This chain uses TRBV18 with TRBJ2-1; 13 bases line up with TRBD2. Germline CDR1 and CDR2: KGHSH and LQKENI. The CDR3 has 17 residues. V dropped 3 bases and J dropped 5; count of bases not matched to a gene: 7. Here the CDR3 DNA reads TGTGCCAGCTCACCCTCCAGGACTAGCGGGGGACACAATGAGCAGTTCTTC. This encodes CASSPSRTSGGHNEQFF.

V is TRBV27 and J is TRBJ1-6, with D hard to call. The CDR3 consists of 12 residues. Germline loops: CDR1 MNHEY, CDR2 SMNVEV (reference sequence). V lost 8 bases and J lost 13, with 15 bases in between. Here the CDR3 reads CASSRTVGPLHF. In DNA, the CDR3 is TGTGCCAGCTCCCGAACGGTTGGTCCCCTCCACTTT.

This sequence joins TRBV28 and TRBJ1-1, with 8 bases that match TRBD1. Germline CDR1 is MDHEN and CDR2 is SYDVKM. Trimming took 5 bases from V and 1 from J; bases not matched to a gene: 9. The CDR3 has 16 amino acids. CDR3 loop: CASSDQGAEKNTEAFF. Here the CDR3 DNA reads TGTGCCAGCAGTGATCAGGGGGCCGAGAAGAACACTGAAGCTTTCTTT. The variable domain in full, completed from reference TRBV28 and TRBJ1-1, reads DVKVTQSSRYLVKRTGEKVFLECVQDMDHENMFWYRQDPGLGLRLIYFSYDVKMKEKGDIPEGYSVSREKKERFSLILESASTNQTSMYLCASSDQGAEKNTEAFFGQGTRLTVV.

V and J are TRBV12-3 or TRBV12-4 and TRBJ2-7, with a possible D match to TRBD1 (5 bases). The ends were cut back, 3 bases at V and 0 bases at J, with 6 bases in the middle. CDR3 size: 13 residues. The DNA for the CDR3 is TGTGCCAGCAGTTTGGACAACTCCTACGAGCAGTACTTC. The encoded protein is CASSLDNSYEQYF.